The 27 T cell receptor beta chains reported below all come from one sample, sequenced in a study of blood T cell repertoires in COVID-19. The assay was immunoSEQ multiplex PCR, and TCRdb's table has in-frame clones only and misses some. Here the sample spans 360,000 or so clones, roughly 90% being singletons. Sequencing used PBMCs or T cells enriched from blood (not recorded which). The source of these receptors is a woman in her 30s who had been exposed to COVID-19.

This clone has more than one count but fewer than ten. This chain joins TRBV11-1 and TRBJ2-1; tentative D call: TRBD2 (5 bases). V dropped 2 bases and J dropped 7 bases, with 15 bases sitting between them. Germline V lookup: CDR1 SGHAT, CDR2 FQDESV (reference sequence). The CDR3 is 15 residues long. The CDR3 DNA reads TGTGCCAGCAGCTTAAGGGTCGTGGCGGGTAATGAGCAGTTCTTC. The encoded protein is CASSLRVVAGNEQFF.

The chain is built from TRBV28 and TRBJ2-3; 7 bases match TRBD2. This CDR3 region has 15 residues. V lost 4 bases, J lost 1 base, and 5 bases stayed unmatched. Germline V gene data show CDR1 as MDHEN and CDR2 as SYDVKM. The CDR3 DNA reads as TGTGCCAGCAGTTCCCTAGCGGAAGGCACAGATACGCAGTATTTT. Translated, it gives CASSSLAEGTDTQYF.

In DNA, the CDR3 is TGTGCCAGCAGCGTAGGTGTCAGTCCTCCCACAGATACGCAGTATTTT. Translating it yields CASSVGVSPPTDTQYF. The chain carries TRBV9 and TRBJ2-3; D gene uncertain. Trimming removed 0 bases from V and 2 bases from J, with 13 bases in between. This CDR3 is 16 amino acids long. CDR1 is SGDLS, CDR2 YYNGEE, per germline.

V is TRBV18 and J is TRBJ2-7, with 10 bases that match TRBD1. V gave up 0 bases and J gave up 4 bases; unmatched junction bases: 6. The germline gives CDR1 KGHSH, CDR2 LQKENI. The CDR3 has 16 amino acids. This CDR3 is CASSPPRQGARYEQYF. Here the CDR3 DNA reads TGTGCCAGCTCACCACCGAGACAGGGGGCGAGGTACGAGCAGTACTTC.

This clone occurred a few times. The rearrangement links TRBV2 to TRBJ2-1, with 11 bases aligning to TRBD2. CDR1 is SNHLY and CDR2 is FYNNEI in the germline V gene. V gave up 4 bases and J gave up 3 bases; unmatched junction bases: 8. The CDR3 is made up of 17 amino acids. Here the CDR3 reads CASSGGETSGIYNEQFF. The CDR3 DNA reads TGTGCCAGCAGTGGGGGGGAGACTAGCGGGATCTACAATGAGCAGTTCTTC. Using reference TRBV2 and TRBJ2-1 for the parts outside the CDR3, the full variable domain is EPEVTQTPSHQVTQMGQEVILRCVPISNHLYFYWYRQILGQKVEFLVSFYNNEISEKSEIFDDQFSVERPDGSNFTLKIRSTKLEDSAMYFCASSGGETSGIYNEQFFGPGTRLTVL.

The V and J genes are TRBV12-5 and TRBJ2-5; TRBD1 is a possible D gene (7 bases). Germline lookup yields CDR1 LGHNT and CDR2 FRNRAP. The CDR3 runs to 14 residues. V lost 4 bases and J 5 bases, leaving 14 bases between the germline ends. The CDR3 DNA reads as TGTGCTAGTGGTTCGGGGGCAGGGGGGGAGACCCAGTACTTC. Protein sequence: CASGSGAGGETQYF.

V and J are TRBV13 and TRBJ2-2; 11 bases agree with TRBD1. V lost 6 bases, J lost 3 bases, and 6 bases stayed unmatched. CDR3 length: 16 amino acids. The germline CDR1 and CDR2 sequences are PRHDT and FYEKMQ (reference sequence). The CDR3 spells CASRSPGQGDTGELFF. CDR3 DNA sequence: TGTGCCAGCAGGTCTCCGGGACAGGGGGACACCGGGGAGCTGTTTTTT.

The V and J genes are TRBV5-1 and TRBJ1-4; 10 bases match TRBD1. CDR3 size: 15 residues. The germline CDR1 and CDR2 sequences are SGHRS and YFSETQ. J was trimmed by 8 bases and V by 3 bases; bases with no gene match: 7. The CDR3, as DNA: TGCGCCAGCAGCTGGGGACAGGGGAAAGACGAAAAACTGTTTTTT. The encoded protein is CASSWGQGKDEKLFF.

The chain links TRBV4-2 to TRBJ2-7, with TRBD2 identical over 11 bases. J was trimmed by 2 bases and V by 3 bases; bases with no gene match: 9. Germline CDR1 and CDR2: LGHNA and YNFKEQ. The CDR3 extends over 17 amino acids. CDR3: CASSHISGTSGTYEQYF. For the CDR3, the DNA is TGTGCCAGCAGCCATATTTCCGGGACTAGCGGCACCTACGAGCAGTACTTC.

This clone occurred a few times. The chain uses TRBV14 and TRBJ2-7; D is possibly TRBD2 (6 bases). Germline V lookup: CDR1 SGHDN, CDR2 FVKESK. V lost 0 bases, J lost 6 bases, and 21 bases lay in between. The CDR3 loop spans 17 amino acids. The CDR3 spells CASSQDPVLLRGPEQYF. The CDR3 DNA sequence: TGTGCCAGCAGCCAAGATCCGGTTCTTTTGCGGGGTCCCGAGCAGTACTTC.

The V gene is TRBV10-3, the J gene TRBJ2-2; 8 bases match TRBD2. The length of the CDR3 is 16 residues. V gave up 6 bases and J gave up 0 bases; unmatched junction bases: 6. CDR1 and CDR2 from the germline V gene are ENHRY and SYGVKD. The CDR3 nucleotides read TGTGCCATCAGGGGCACTAGCGGTCCGAACACCGGGGAGCTGTTTTTT. Translation: CAIRGTSGPNTGELFF.

The chain carries TRBV20-1 and TRBJ2-7, with D maybe TRBD1 (6 bases). Looked up from germline, CDR1 is DFQATT and CDR2 is SNEGSKA (reference sequence). The CDR3 has 11 residues. V lost 7 bases to trimming and J lost 5 bases, with 12 bases between them. This CDR3 is CSVQGLNEQYF. The CDR3 DNA reads TGCAGTGTACAGGGTTTAAACGAGCAGTACTTC.

This chain joins TRBV6-4 and TRBJ1-5; tentative D call: TRBD1 (5 bases). The CDR3 consists of 18 residues. The germline V gene has CDR1 MRHNA and CDR2 SNTAGT. V was shortened by 9 bases and J by 0 bases, with 24 bases between the two germline ends. The CDR3 DNA reads TGTGCCAGTAGTAAGGTGGGGCCCCCCCGTTATAGCAATCAGCCCCAGCATTTT. It yields the protein CASSKVGPPRYSNQPQHF.

The V gene is TRBV18, the J gene TRBJ1-2, with D maybe TRBD1 (5 bases). The germline V gene has CDR1 KGHSH and CDR2 LQKENI. The CDR3 runs 15 residues. V dropped 5 bases and J dropped 2 bases, with 15 bases sitting between them. The CDR3 DNA reads as TGTGCCAGCTCAACCCCGGGACTGAGGAACTATGGCTACACCTTC. Translating it yields CASSTPGLRNYGYTF.

The V call is TRBV5-1, the J call TRBJ2-7; perhaps TRBD1 as D (6 bases). This CDR3 region has 16 residues. From germline, CDR1 is SGHRS and CDR2 YFSETQ. V lost 4 bases and J lost 0, with 17 bases in between. The CDR3 coding sequence is TGCGCCAGCAGCCCCGTGCCTACAGGGAGCTCCTACGAGCAGTACTTC. Translating it yields CASSPVPTGSSYEQYF.

The genes are TRBV9 and TRBJ1-4, with TRBD1 matching over 8 bases. Germline V gene lookup returns CDR1 SGDLS and CDR2 YYNGEE. V lost 4 bases, J lost 0 bases, and 8 bases stayed unmatched. The CDR3 loop spans 17 amino acids. DNA of the CDR3: TGTGCCAGCAGCCACGGACAGGGTATTGCAACTAATGAAAAACTGTTTTTT. The encoded protein is CASSHGQGIATNEKLFF.

Details on this clone: Other nucleotide sequences in the sample specify the same CDR3. CDR3 protein: CASSRTGQPQHF. The CDR3 region has the DNA TGTGCCAGCAGCCGCACCGGGCAGCCCCAGCATTTT. This chain uses TRBV27 with TRBJ1-5; D is unresolved. Per germline, CDR1 MNHEY and CDR2 SMNVEV (reference sequence). V dropped 6 bases and J dropped 7 bases, with 10 bases sitting between them. The CDR3 consists of 12 residues.

The gene calls are TRBV10-3 and TRBJ1-5; TRBD1 matches 7 bases. Losses at the gene ends were 0 bases for V and 6 bases for J; bases not matched to a gene: 8. Germline V CDR1 and CDR2: ENHRY, SYGVKD. The CDR3 sequence is 16 residues long. As DNA, the CDR3 is TGTGCCATCAGTGAGTCTACGGACAGGTTGGGTCAGCCCCAGCATTTT. Translated: CAISESTDRLGQPQHF.

This clone came up once. This rearrangement joins TRBV5-4 to TRBJ1-2, with a possible D match to TRBD1 (6 bases). The CDR3 consists of 14 residues. V lost 0 bases and J 5 bases, leaving 11 bases between the germline ends. The germline CDR1 and CDR2 sequences are SGHNT and YYREEE (reference sequence). CDR3 sequence (DNA): TGTGCCAGCAGCTTGGGGACAGAAGAATATGGCTACACCTTC. It specifies CASSLGTEEYGYTF.

The chain recombines TRBV5-4 with TRBJ2-6; 7 nucleotides align to TRBD1. The V gene's germline CDR1 is SGHNT and CDR2 YYREEE (reference sequence). This CDR3 comprises 14 residues. The trim removed 5 bases at V and 2 bases at J, leaving 1 base unmatched. The CDR3 bases are TGTGCCAGCAGTGACAGGGCTGGGGCCAACGTCCTGACTTTC. Its translation: CASSDRAGANVLTF. Complete variable domain (other parts from reference TRBV5-4 and TRBJ2-6): ETGVTQSPTHLIKTRGQQVTLRCSSQSGHNTVSWYQQALGQGPQFIFQYYREEENGRGNFPPRFSGLQFPNYSSELNVNALELDDSALYLCASSDRAGANVLTFGAGSRLTVL.

V gene TRBV9 combines with J gene TRBJ2-7; 10 positions agree with TRBD1. Germline V gene data show CDR1 as SGDLS and CDR2 as YYNGEE. The CDR3 length is 15 residues. The V and J ends lost 1 base and 6 bases, in that order; junction bases with no gene match: 7. CDR3 DNA: TGTGCCAGCAGCGTAACCGCGACAGGGGGCGGCGAGCAGTACTTC. This sequence encodes CASSVTATGGGEQYF.

The rearrangement joins TRBV27 to TRBJ2-1; tentatively, D is TRBD2 (6 bases). V lost 5 bases and J lost 5, with 13 bases in between. This CDR3 is 14 amino acids long. Germline V gene data show CDR1 as MNHEY and CDR2 as SMNVEV (reference sequence). Here the CDR3 DNA reads TGTGCCAGCAGTCCCCGGGACTCAAACAATGAGCAGTTCTTC. Translated, it gives CASSPRDSNNEQFF.

The rearrangement links TRBV27 to TRBJ2-1; weak D call: TRBD2 (5 bases). Deletions cut 5 bases from V and 4 bases from J, with 9 bases between. The CDR3 length is 13 residues. From germline, CDR1 is MNHEY and CDR2 SMNVEV (reference sequence). The CDR3: CASSLTRYNEQFF. The CDR3, as DNA: TGTGCCAGCAGTCTCACTAGATACAATGAGCAGTTCTTC.

The chain links TRBV18 to TRBJ1-2; possibly TRBD1 for D (5 bases). The ends were cut back, 2 bases at V and 8 bases at J, with 18 bases in the middle. The CDR3 sequence is 15 residues long. In germline, CDR1 is KGHSH, CDR2 LQKENI. The CDR3 coding sequence is TGTGCCAGCTCACCAGACGGGGGGGGATTGAGAGGCTACACCTTC. This sequence encodes CASSPDGGGLRGYTF. The variable domain in full, with the rest retrieved from reference TRBV18 and TRBJ1-2, is NAGVMQNPRHLVRRRGQEARLRCSPMKGHSHVYWYRQLPEEGLKFMVYLQKENIIDESGMPKERFSAEFPKEGPSILRIQQVVRGDSAAYFCASSPDGGGLRGYTFGSGTRLTVV.

The chain carries TRBV29-1 and TRBJ1-3, with D unclear. There are 14 residues in the CDR3. With 7 bases removed from V and 0 bases from J, the gap between germline ends came to 13 bases. Germline lookup yields CDR1 SQVTM and CDR2 ANQGSEA. The CDR3 region is CSASPGYSGNTIYF. CDR3 in DNA: TGCAGCGCATCTCCGGGATACTCTGGAAACACCATATATTTT.

This chain connects TRBV28 to TRBJ2-7, with 10 positions matching TRBD1. Germline lookup yields CDR1 MDHEN and CDR2 SYDVKM. The CDR3 contains 14 residues. The V gene end was trimmed by 8 bases and the J gene end by 3 bases; junction bases not matched to a gene: 7. This CDR3 is CASLSGQGSYEQYF. Here the CDR3 DNA reads TGTGCCAGCCTTTCGGGACAGGGGAGCTACGAGCAGTACTTC.

The chain uses TRBV5-6 and TRBJ2-5, with 11 bases aligning to TRBD1. V gave up 3 bases and J gave up 5 bases; unmatched junction bases: 6. Germline assignment: CDR1 SGHDT and CDR2 YYEEEE. The CDR3 extends over 15 amino acids. The CDR3 DNA sequence: TGTGCCAGCAGCTGGGGACAGGGGGAGTTGGAGACCCAGTACTTC. It translates to CASSWGQGELETQYF.